This is a list of T cell receptor beta chains from one sample in a study of long-term antiretroviral therapy in people with HIV. The table came from immunoSEQ multiplex PCR; TCRdb's copy has only in-frame clones and leaves some out. The table includes 30,000 or so clones, 65% to 80% detected once. Source: unsorted PBMCs, taken 3 years after starting antiretroviral therapy. All receptors derive from a man between 50 and 59 years old with HIV. Each CDR3 is given with its conserved first and last residue. The D gene is left open where the match is weak. Rows may omit the clone size; those that give it use once, few, many or a size class.

v_gene	d_gene	abundance	j_gene	CDR3nt	CDR3aa
TRBV6-5	.	few	TRBJ1-3	TGTGCCAGCAAGCGGGGGGTGTTTGGAAACACCATATATTTT	CASKRGVFGNTIYF
TRBV28	.	.	TRBJ1-2	TGTGCCAGCAGTTTATTAGGGGGGAACTATGGCTACACCTTC	CASSLLGGNYGYTF
TRBV6-1	.	.	TRBJ2-7	TGTGCCAGCAGTGAGAGGGGGACGGCCTCCTACGAGCAGTACTTC	CASSERGTASYEQYF
TRBV19	.	few	TRBJ1-2	TGTGCCAGTAGCCCCAGACTCAACTATGGCTACACCTTC	CASSPRLNYGYTF
TRBV5-1	.	.	TRBJ2-5	TGCGCCAGCAGCTCTGGGGCAGTCCAAGAGACCCAGTACTTC	CASSSGAVQETQYF
TRBV9	.	.	TRBJ2-7	TGTGCCAGCAGCGTGGATACAGGGTCCGAGCAGTACTTC	CASSVDTGSEQYF
TRBV19	.	.	TRBJ1-2	TGTGCCAGTAGTATCGGACCGGTCTACACCTTC	CASSIGPVYTF
TRBV27	.	.	TRBJ1-2	TGTGCCAGCAGTTTATTGTCTGCGGAAAAGGACTATGGCTACACCTTC	CASSLLSAEKDYGYTF
TRBV2	.	few	TRBJ2-7	TGTGCCAGCAGTGAGTTTGTAGATTCCTACGAGCAGTACTTC	CASSEFVDSYEQYF
TRBV6-5	.	.	TRBJ1-5	TGTGCCAGCACCCCTGGGGCAAGCGATCAGCCCCAGCATTTT	CASTPGASDQPQHF
TRBV7-8	.	.	TRBJ1-5	TGTGCCAGCAGCCTGACCGGCCCCCAGCATTTT	CASSLTGPQHF
TRBV7-2	TRBD2	.	TRBJ2-7	TGTGCCAGCAGCTTAGGACTAGCGGCGTACGAGCAGTACTTC	CASSLGLAAYEQYF
TRBV13	.	.	TRBJ2-5	TGTGCCAGCATCGCGGCGGACCGGGCTTACCAAGAGACCCAGTACTTC	CASIAADRAYQETQYF
TRBV19	TRBD2	once	TRBJ2-5	TGTGCCAGTAGTATAGGGCAAGCGGGAGCTGAGACCCAGTACTTC	CASSIGQAGAETQYF
TRBV5-4	.	.	TRBJ2-4	TGTGCCAGCACCCTTGGACACGGCGCGGCCAAAAACATTCAGTACTTC	CASTLGHGAAKNIQYF
TRBV2	.	.	TRBJ2-5	TGTGCCAGCAGTGAAGGTACGGGGGCGGACCAAGAGACCCAGTACTTC	CASSEGTGADQETQYF
TRBV2	.	.	TRBJ2-3	TGTGCCAGTCAACTGGATACGCAGTATTTT	CASQLDTQYF
TRBV15	TRBD1	.	TRBJ2-5	TGTGCCACCAGCTTCGACCGGGACAGGGGTGAGACCCAGTACTTC	CATSFDRDRGETQYF
TRBV6-5	.	.	TRBJ2-5	TGTGCCAGCACCTTCGGTCCGGGGAGAGAGACCCAGTACTTC	CASTFGPGRETQYF
TRBV7-3	.	.	TRBJ2-1	TGTGCCAGCAGCTTAAGACGTGGAGGAGAGCAGTTCTTC	CASSLRRGGEQFF
TRBV29-1	.	.	TRBJ2-3	TGCAGCACACCTGGGGGCTGGGGAAGGGGCACAGATACGCAGTATTTT	CSTPGGWGRGTDTQYF
TRBV18	.	.	TRBJ2-5	TGTGCCAGCTCACCAAGGGAGACCCAGTACTTC	CASSPRETQYF
TRBV29-1	.	.	TRBJ1-1	TGCAGCGTTGACCAGAAGCCCGGGGAAGGGAACACTGAAGCTTTCTTT	CSVDQKPGEGNTEAFF
TRBV28	.	.	TRBJ2-3	TGTGCCAGCACCAGGGGCACAGATACGCAGTATTTT	CASTRGTDTQYF
TRBV7-9	.	few	TRBJ2-1	TGTGCCAGCAGCTCGTATGGTGATTACAATGAGCAGTTCTTC	CASSSYGDYNEQFF
TRBV6-5	TRBD2	.	TRBJ2-7	TGTGCCAGCAGTTACCGCGGGAGGGGGGAAGGCGAGCAGTACTTC	CASSYRGRGEGEQYF
TRBV5-4	TRBD1	medium-sized	TRBJ2-7	TGTGCCAGCAGCTTGGCTTGGACAGGGGACGAGCAGTACTTC	CASSLAWTGDEQYF
TRBV7-2	.	.	TRBJ1-3	TGTGCCAGCAGCTTAGCGTGGGGGGGAAACACCATATATTTT	CASSLAWGGNTIYF
TRBV5-1	.	.	TRBJ1-3	TGCGCCAGCAGCTTGGGGAGATCTGGAAACACCATATATTTT	CASSLGRSGNTIYF
TRBV2	TRBD1	.	TRBJ2-2	TGTGCCAGTACCGGGACAGGGGGCACCGGGGAGCTGTTTTTT	CASTGTGGTGELFF
TRBV10-3	.	.	TRBJ2-5	TGTGCCATCAGTGATTCCCCTGAAGAGACCCAGTACTTC	CAISDSPEETQYF
TRBV6-5	.	.	TRBJ2-7	TGTGCCAGCAGTTATCTGGCGGGACTCTACGAGCAGTACTTC	CASSYLAGLYEQYF
TRBV19	TRBD1	.	TRBJ2-7	TGTGCCAGTAGTATCCGGACAGGCCTCTACGAGCAGTACTTC	CASSIRTGLYEQYF
TRBV29-1	.	.	TRBJ2-1	TGCAGCGTTGACGGGGATTACAATGAGCAGTTCTTC	CSVDGDYNEQFF
TRBV5-6	.	.	TRBJ2-1	TGTGCCAGCAGCGCCACGGGACGAAGCAATGAGCAGTTCTTC	CASSATGRSNEQFF
TRBV5-4	TRBD2	.	TRBJ2-7	TGTGCCAGCAGCTTGGCAGGAGCGGGAGGCAGCTCCTACGAGCAGTACTTC	CASSLAGAGGSSYEQYF
TRBV6-6	TRBD1	.	TRBJ2-7	TGTGCCAGCCAAGACAGGGGGATCTACGAGCAGTACTTC	CASQDRGIYEQYF
TRBV6-5	.	.	TRBJ2-1	TGTGCCAGCAAACGGATAGCTTACAATGAGCAGTTCTTC	CASKRIAYNEQFF
TRBV6-5	TRBD1	.	TRBJ2-7	TGTGCCAGCACCCCCGGGACAGGGCCCTACGAGCAGTACTTC	CASTPGTGPYEQYF
TRBV2	TRBD1	.	TRBJ1-3	TGTGCCAACGGACAGGGTGGAAACACCATATATTTT	CANGQGGNTIYF
TRBV2	.	.	TRBJ1-4	TGTGCCAGCAGTGCCGAGAACAATGAAAAACTGTTTTTT	CASSAENNEKLFF
TRBV5-1	.	.	TRBJ1-1	TGCGCCAGCAGCCAAAACCACAGGAACACTGAAGCTTTCTTT	CASSQNHRNTEAFF
TRBV5-1	.	.	TRBJ1-1	TGCGCCAGCAGCCGGGAGGGAGGGAACACTGAAGCTTTCTTT	CASSREGGNTEAFF
TRBV10-3	.	.	TRBJ2-7	TGTGCCATCAGTGAGACTAGTTCCTACGAGCAGTACTTC	CAISETSSYEQYF
TRBV28	.	.	TRBJ1-4	TGTGCCAGCAGTTTGGAGGGGCCTGCTAATGAAAAACTGTTTTTT	CASSLEGPANEKLFF
TRBV19	.	.	TRBJ2-2	TGTGCCAGTACTTACTCCCCGGGACCCTCTGAGGGCACCGGGGAGCTGTTTTTT	CASTYSPGPSEGTGELFF
TRBV19	.	.	TRBJ2-2	TGTGCCAGTAGCCCAGGACGTGTGAACACCGGGGAGCTGTTTTTT	CASSPGRVNTGELFF
TRBV29-1	TRBD1	.	TRBJ1-1	TGCAGCGTCACAGGGGGCTGGGGGATGAACACTGAAGCTTTCTTT	CSVTGGWGMNTEAFF
TRBV2	TRBD1	.	TRBJ2-7	TGTGCCAGCAGTGGCCAGGGGGCCGGAGACGAGCAGTACTTC	CASSGQGAGDEQYF
TRBV7-9	.	.	TRBJ1-3	TGTGCCAGCAGCCTCGTCGTCGGGGGTGGAAACACCATATATTTT	CASSLVVGGGNTIYF
TRBV10-2	.	.	TRBJ1-2	TGCGCCAGCAGTGAGGTGGCAGGGGCCACTTATGGCTACACCTTC	CASSEVAGATYGYTF
TRBV9	TRBD1	.	TRBJ1-2	TGTGCCAGCAGCCCTACAGGGGCCCCTGGCTATGGCTACACCTTC	CASSPTGAPGYGYTF
TRBV7-9	.	.	TRBJ1-4	TGTGCCAGCAGCTTAAACAGGGAGAATGAAAAACTGTTTTTT	CASSLNRENEKLFF